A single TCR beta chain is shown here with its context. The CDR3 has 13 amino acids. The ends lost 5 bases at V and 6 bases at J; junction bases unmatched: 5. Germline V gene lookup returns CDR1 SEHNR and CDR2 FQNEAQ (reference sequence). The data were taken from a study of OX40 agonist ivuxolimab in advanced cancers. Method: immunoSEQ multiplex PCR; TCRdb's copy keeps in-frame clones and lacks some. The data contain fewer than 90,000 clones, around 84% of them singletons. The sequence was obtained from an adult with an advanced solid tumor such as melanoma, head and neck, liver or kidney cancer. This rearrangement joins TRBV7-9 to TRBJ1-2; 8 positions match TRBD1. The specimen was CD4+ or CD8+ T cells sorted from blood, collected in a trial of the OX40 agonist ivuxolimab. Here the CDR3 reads CASSPDRENGYTF. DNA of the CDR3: TGTGCCAGCAGCCCGGACAGGGAGAATGGCTACACCTTC.